Listed below are T cell receptor beta chains from one sample, sequenced in a study of cytomegalovirus exposure and HLA in healthy donors. The repertoire was sequenced with immunoSEQ multiplex PCR; TCRdb's copy has only in-frame clones and lacks some. Among roughly 330,000 clones, about 85% were seen once, and the ten largest hold about 1.2%. What was sequenced was PBMCs. These receptor sequences come from a woman in her thirties in good health and CMV-seropositive. Both conserved end residues are part of each CDR3. D genes are given only for firm matches. Clone sizes are given selectively: once, few, many, or a class where the clone is expanded.

clone size,V gene,D gene,J gene,CDR3 DNA,CDR3 protein
.,TRBV27,.,TRBJ1-2,TGTGCCAGCTCCCACGGGGGTGACCGGGTCTACACCTTC,CASSHGGDRVYTF
.,TRBV28,TRBD2,TRBJ2-3,TGTGCCACCGAGGGGCGGGAGGGTAGCGATACGCAGTATTTT,CATEGREGSDTQYF
.,TRBV5-1,TRBD1,TRBJ1-2,TGCGCCAGCAGCTTGGACAGGGGGTTCTATGGCTACACCTTC,CASSLDRGFYGYTF
.,TRBV10-3,.,TRBJ1-1,TGTGCCATCAGTGAGGGATCCTTACATGGGAACACTGAAGCTTTCTTT,CAISEGSLHGNTEAFF
.,TRBV7-9,TRBD2,TRBJ2-7,TGTGCCAGCATCCCATTGCTAGCGGACTACGAGCAGTACTTC,CASIPLLADYEQYF
.,TRBV7-8,.,TRBJ1-3,TGTGCCAGCAGCTTAGCGTTCGGGAGCTCTGGAAACACCATATATTTT,CASSLAFGSSGNTIYF
once,TRBV19,.,TRBJ2-7,TGTGCCAGTAGTATAGCCCCGACAAAGGGCTACGAGCAGTACTTC,CASSIAPTKGYEQYF
.,TRBV28,.,TRBJ2-5,TGTGCCAGCAGCGCCGGGGAGACCCAGTACTTC,CASSAGETQYF
once,TRBV6-6,TRBD1,TRBJ1-2,TGTGCCAGCAGCGACAGGGCTAGGGGCTACACCTTC,CASSDRARGYTF
.,TRBV7-6,TRBD1,TRBJ2-5,TGTGCCAGCAGCTTAGCGTTAGCACAGGGGGAGACCCAGTACTTC,CASSLALAQGETQYF
.,TRBV7-9,TRBD1,TRBJ2-7,TGTGCCAGCAGCTTAGGCCCGACCGGGACAGGGTTCTACGAGCAGTACTTC,CASSLGPTGTGFYEQYF
few,TRBV30,.,TRBJ1-1,TGTGCCTCCTTCTTCGGTGAAGCTTTCTTT,CASFFGEAFF
.,TRBV28,TRBD1,TRBJ1-1,TGTGCCAGCAGGTCAGGGGGCGATGAAGCTTTCTTT,CASRSGGDEAFF
.,TRBV19,TRBD1,TRBJ2-7,TGTGCCAGTACACAGGGGTCCACCAACCTCGTAAGCGAGCAGTACTTC,CASTQGSTNLVSEQYF
.,TRBV13,.,TRBJ2-7,TGTGCCAGCAGCTTAGGGCAGGGTAGCTCCTACGAGCAGTACTTC,CASSLGQGSSYEQYF
once,TRBV5-1,.,TRBJ2-1,TGCGCCAGCAGCTATACCGGTGAGCAGTTCTTC,CASSYTGEQFF
.,TRBV30,.,TRBJ2-7,TGTGCCCTAACCCCAGGGCCTCTACGCGAGCAGTACTTC,CALTPGPLREQYF
.,TRBV6-1,TRBD1,TRBJ1-5,TGTGCCAGCAGTGACAGGGGGGACAATCAGCCCCAGCATTTT,CASSDRGDNQPQHF
.,TRBV7-2,.,TRBJ2-5,TGTGCCAGCAGCGCCAAAGAGACCCAGTACTTC,CASSAKETQYF
.,TRBV27,.,TRBJ1-1,TGTGCCGCTGGGCCAGCGAATTTGATTGAAGCTTTCTTT,CAAGPANLIEAFF
.,TRBV30,.,TRBJ1-2,TGTGCCTGGAGTGTAGTGAAAGAGGATGGCTACACCTTC,CAWSVVKEDGYTF
few,TRBV30,.,TRBJ2-2,TGTGCCTGGGTCTCTTTCTCCGGGGAGCTGTTTTTT,CAWVSFSGELFF
once,TRBV30,.,TRBJ2-3,TGTGCCTGGAGTGTACAGGTTGCCACAGATACGCAGTATTTT,CAWSVQVATDTQYF
once,TRBV30,TRBD2,TRBJ2-1,TGTGCCTGGAGACATAGCGGGGGGACGAGCTCCTACAATGAGCAGTTCTTC,CAWRHSGGTSSYNEQFF
.,TRBV5-8,TRBD1,TRBJ2-7,TGTGCCAGCAGCGACTGGACAGGGGGCGGCGAGCAGTACTTC,CASSDWTGGGEQYF
few,TRBV9,.,TRBJ2-2,TGTGCCAGCAGCGTACCCGGGGGCGGGGAGCTGTTTTTT,CASSVPGGGELFF
.,TRBV4-2,TRBD2,TRBJ2-1,TGTGCCAGCAGCCCCTTAGGGCTAGCGGGAGTCCCAGGGTCCCACAATGAGCAGTTCTTC,CASSPLGLAGVPGSHNEQFF
.,TRBV27,TRBD1,TRBJ2-7,TGTGCCAGCAGTTCTGCGCCCACAGGGGGCTCCTACGAGCAGTACTTC,CASSSAPTGGSYEQYF
.,TRBV11-3,TRBD1,TRBJ1-1,TGTGCCAGCGGGACAGGCGCCGGGGGGGACACTGAAGCTTTCTTT,CASGTGAGGDTEAFF
.,TRBV9,.,TRBJ2-7,TGTGCCAGCAGCGTAGGCAGGGTATTAGGAGAGCAGTACTTC,CASSVGRVLGEQYF
once,TRBV28,.,TRBJ2-7,TGTGCCAGCAGTGCCACAGCCTACGAGCAGTACTTC,CASSATAYEQYF
.,TRBV7-6,TRBD1,TRBJ1-1,TGTGCCAGCAGCTTAGGGGGAGGACAGGGATTCACTGAAGCTTTCTTT,CASSLGGGQGFTEAFF
.,TRBV7-6,TRBD1,TRBJ2-5,TGTGCCAGCAGCCCTAGGGGGACAGGGGAAGGGGAGACCCAGTACTTC,CASSPRGTGEGETQYF
.,TRBV18,.,TRBJ2-7,TGTGCCAGCTCCCCCTGGGGCCTCGAGCAGTACTTC,CASSPWGLEQYF
.,TRBV4-3,.,TRBJ1-1,TGCGCCAGCAGCCAAGCCTCAGGGATCACTGAAGCTTTCTTT,CASSQASGITEAFF
.,TRBV9,TRBD1,TRBJ1-1,TGTGCCAGCAGCCCCACCCAGGGGGCAAGAACTGAAGCTTTCTTT,CASSPTQGARTEAFF
.,TRBV7-9,.,TRBJ2-3,TGTGCCAGCAGCGGGACAACCACAGATACGCAGTATTTT,CASSGTTTDTQYF
once,TRBV30,.,TRBJ2-3,TGTGCCTCACGAAGGACAGTTCAGGGCACAGATACGCAGTATTTT,CASRRTVQGTDTQYF
few,TRBV9,TRBD1,TRBJ1-5,TGTGCCAGCAGCCCACAGGGGGCCGATCAGCCCCAGCATTTT,CASSPQGADQPQHF
.,TRBV27,TRBD2,TRBJ2-7,TGTGCCAGCAGTTCCGGGACTAGCCCGACCTACGAGCAGTACTTC,CASSSGTSPTYEQYF
.,TRBV4-3,.,TRBJ2-2,TGCGCCAGCAGCCAAGTTGGGGTAAACACCGGGGAGCTGTTTTTT,CASSQVGVNTGELFF
.,TRBV9,.,TRBJ2-2,TGTGCCAGCAGCTACTCTAGCGCCGGGGAGCTGTTTTTT,CASSYSSAGELFF
.,TRBV7-9,.,TRBJ2-7,TGTGCCAGCAGACAGGACAACTCCTACGAGCAGTACTTC,CASRQDNSYEQYF
.,TRBV6-4,TRBD1,TRBJ1-6,TGTGCCAGCAGTGCAGGGGGCTATAATTCACCCCTCCACTTT,CASSAGGYNSPLHF
.,TRBV6-5,TRBD1,TRBJ1-2,TGTGCCAGCAGTCTCCGACAGGGTAACTATGGCTACACCTTC,CASSLRQGNYGYTF
once,TRBV7-6,TRBD2,TRBJ2-7,TGTGCCAGCAGCTTCTCTAGCGGGGGCCGAAGCTCCTACGAGCAGTACTTC,CASSFSSGGRSSYEQYF
.,TRBV9,.,TRBJ2-7,TGTGCCAGCAGCGTAGCTTCGACAGCGTACGAGCAGTACTTC,CASSVASTAYEQYF
.,TRBV27,TRBD2,TRBJ2-3,TGTGCCAGCAGTAGACTAGCGGGAGGAAATGGAGATACGCAGTATTTT,CASSRLAGGNGDTQYF